This TCR beta chain was sequenced during a study of cytomegalovirus exposure and HLA in healthy donors. Study results and caveats: Donors were assumed by presence/absence analyses to have roughly uniform sequencing depth.

Notes on this clone: Its specificity is not known.

PCR was performed using 60 Vbeta and 13 Jbeta primers. TCRdb keeps only in-frame clones here, not all; method: immunoSEQ multiplex PCR. Here the sample spans 69,000 or so clones, around 74% being singletons. Sequencing was done on a sample of PBMCs. The clonotype originates from a woman in her sixties or seventies in good health and CMV-seropositive.

CDR3 in DNA: TGTGCCAGCAGCCCTTTACCGGGGATCTCTGGAAACACCATATATTTT. Translation: CASSPLPGISGNTIYF. The chain is built from TRBV11-2 and TRBJ1-3; D not certain. V was clipped by 5 bases and J by 0 bases, with 14 bases between them. The CDR3 is 16 amino acids. Germline V gives CDR1 SGHAT, CDR2 FQNNGV.